What follows are 9 T cell receptor beta chains derived from one specimen sequenced in a study of T cells in Graves' hyperthyroidism and ophthalmopathy. Template material for amplifying TCR beta CDR3 regions consisted of RNA transcripts. A set of HTBI primers served as the primers for a first-round RT-PCR of the TCR CDR3. TCRdb re-called the multiplex PCR reads with MiXCR, one entry per CDR3 protein. The sample has under 350,000 distinct CDR3 sequences; 12% to 15% are singletons. Sequencing used blood. These TCRs come from a woman in her thirties or forties with Graves' hyperthyroidism.

This chain connects TRBV7-3 to TRBJ1-1; D is uncertain. The CDR3 totals 13 residues. Germline V lookup: CDR1 SGHTA, CDR2 FQGTGA. The V and J ends lost 2 bases and 4 bases respectively, with 8 bases between them. The CDR3 region is CASSLQAGTEAFF. As DNA, the CDR3 is TGTGCCAGCAGCTTACAAGCGGGCACTGAAGCTTTCTTT.

This clonotype was seen at least ten times. The CDR3 here is CASNQGTSGETQYF. The DNA for the CDR3 is TGTGCCAGCAATCAAGGGACTAGCGGAGAGACCCAGTACTTC. The rearrangement uses TRBV6-2 or TRBV6-3 and TRBJ2-5; 11 nucleotides line up with TRBD2. The junction had 5 bases not matched to a gene; V was cut back by 7 bases and J by 4 bases. This CDR3 spans 14 amino acids. Looked up from germline, CDR1 is MNHEY and CDR2 is SVGEGT.

This clonotype came up many times. DNA of the CDR3: TGTGCCAGCAGCCTTAACCTAAGGACAGACTACAATGAGCAGTTCTTC. This sequence encodes CASSLNLRTDYNEQFF. This chain joins TRBV28 and TRBJ2-1; TRBD1 is a possible D gene (6 bases). CDR1 is MDHEN, CDR2 SYDVKM, per germline. The CDR3 is made up of 16 amino acids. Deletions cut 6 bases from V and 3 bases from J, with 18 bases between.

A remark on this clonotype: The final CDR3 position lacks the conserved phenylalanine or tryptophan, pointing to a likely read error. This chain connects TRBV5-5 to TRBJ2-2; tentative D call: TRBD2 (5 bases). Trimming removed 4 bases from V and 0 bases from J, with 13 bases in between. Germline CDR1 SGHKS, CDR2 YYEKEE (reference sequence). The CDR3 has 16 amino acids. The CDR3 coding sequence is TGTGCCAGCAGCCCGCGCGACTATGCGAACACCGGGGAGCTGTTTCTT. It yields the protein CASSPRDYANTGELFL.

This clonotype has only a few counts. The chain has TRBV25-1 and TRBJ2-1; D ambiguous. Trimming cost V 4 bases and J 0 bases, with 10 bases left between them. Per the germline V gene, CDR1 is MGHDK and CDR2 is SYGVNS. The CDR3 is 15 amino acids. The CDR3 DNA sequence: TGTGCCAGCAGTGTCGGACGTAGCTCCTACAATGAGCAGTTCTTC. Translating it yields CASSVGRSSYNEQFF.

A few counts support this clonotype. The chain uses TRBV20-1 and TRBJ2-3; D not resolved. Germline CDR1 DFQATT, CDR2 SNEGSKA (reference sequence). Trimming shortened V by 3 bases and J by 0 bases, and 13 bases separated the two germline ends. The CDR3 runs to 15 residues. The CDR3 DNA sequence: TGCAGTGCTAGCCCCGTAGCCGCTAGCACAGATACGCAGTATTTT. Its protein is CSASPVAASTDTQYF.

This clonotype was picked up many times. The J gene is TRBJ2-1, the V gene TRBV7-9, with D maybe TRBD1 (5 bases). Deletions cut 5 bases from V and 9 bases from J, with 14 bases between. This CDR3 spans 13 amino acids. The germline V gene encodes CDR1 SEHNR and CDR2 FQNEAQ (reference sequence). Written as DNA, the CDR3 is TGTGCCAGCAGCCCCTCAGCAGGGATTGAGCAGTTCTTC. Amino acid sequence: CASSPSAGIEQFF.

This clonotype was recorded once. This chain connects TRBV10-3 to TRBJ2-2, with 7 bases aligning to TRBD1. CDR1 ENHRY and CDR2 SYGVKD come from the germline V gene. The CDR3 is 14 residues long. The V gene end was trimmed by 11 bases and the J gene end by 0 bases; junction bases not matched to a gene: 6. The CDR3 DNA is TGTGCCTCCCGACAGGGCGCGAACACCGGGGAGCTGTTTTTT. Encoded protein: CASRQGANTGELFF.

The chain joins TRBV19 to TRBJ2-2; D is undetermined. V was cut by 2 bases and J by 4 bases, with 8 bases left in between. Germline CDR1 LNHDA, CDR2 SQIVND (reference sequence). The CDR3 covers 14 residues. The CDR3 sequence: CASSITLSTGELFF. CDR3 nucleotides: TGTGCCAGTAGTATAACCCTCAGCACCGGGGAGCTGTTTTTT.